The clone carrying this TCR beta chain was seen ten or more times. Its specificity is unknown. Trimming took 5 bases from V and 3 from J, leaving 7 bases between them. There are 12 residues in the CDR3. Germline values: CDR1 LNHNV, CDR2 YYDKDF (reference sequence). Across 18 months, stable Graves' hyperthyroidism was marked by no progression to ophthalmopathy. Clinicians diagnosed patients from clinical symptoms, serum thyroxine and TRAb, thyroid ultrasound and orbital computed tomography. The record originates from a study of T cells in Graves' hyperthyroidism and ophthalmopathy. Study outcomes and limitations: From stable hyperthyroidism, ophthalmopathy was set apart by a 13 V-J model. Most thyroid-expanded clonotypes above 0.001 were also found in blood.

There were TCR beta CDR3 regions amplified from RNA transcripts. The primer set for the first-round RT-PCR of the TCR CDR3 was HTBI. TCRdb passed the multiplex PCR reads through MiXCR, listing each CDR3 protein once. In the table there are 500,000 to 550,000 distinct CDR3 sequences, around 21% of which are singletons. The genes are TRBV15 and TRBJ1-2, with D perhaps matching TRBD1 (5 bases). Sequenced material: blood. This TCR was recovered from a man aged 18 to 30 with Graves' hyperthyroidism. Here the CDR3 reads CATSQGDYGYTF. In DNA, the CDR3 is TGTGCCACCAGCCAGGGAGACTATGGCTACACCTTC.